One sample yielded the 10 T cell receptor beta chains listed below, sequenced in a study of T cells after yellow fever vaccination. TCRdb used MiXCR to reprocess the 5' RACE reads, holding one entry per CDR3 protein. Among over 130,000 distinct CDR3 sequences listed, roughly 8.2% were seen once. The starting material was CD4+ T cells sorted from PBMCs, obtained 5 days after the yellow fever booster vaccination. The receptor source for this set is a man aged 25 to 40 who received the YFV17D yellow fever vaccine.

The table lists this clonotype with many counts. The genes are TRBV12-3 or TRBV12-4 and TRBJ2-7; D is perhaps TRBD2 (6 bases). V was clipped by 1 base and J by 4 bases, with 17 bases between them. There are 16 residues in the CDR3. DNA for the CDR3: TGTGCCAGCAGTTTAGGGACTACCGGCCTCGGATACGAGCAGTACTTC. Translation gives CASSLGTTGLGYEQYF.

This clonotype was found many times. In nucleotides, the CDR3 is TGTGCCAGCAGCTCCAACCAAGAAGAGACCCAGTACTTC. Its translation: CASSSNQEETQYF. The J gene is TRBJ2-5, the V gene TRBV5-5; unclear D gene. V was pared by 3 bases and J by 3 bases, with 9 bases between. Germline loops: CDR1 SGHKS, CDR2 YYEKEE (reference sequence). This CDR3 contains 13 residues.

This clonotype was detected ten times or more. This rearrangement joins TRBV23-1 to TRBJ2-7, with a weak D call TRBD1 (6 bases). TRBV23-1 falls under the ORF class, with uncertain function. The CDR3 has 14 residues. V lost 8 bases and J lost 4, with 18 bases in between. This CDR3 is CASPFAGARYEQYF. In nucleotides, the CDR3 is TGCGCCAGCCCTTTCGCAGGGGCTAGGTACGAGCAGTACTTC.

This clonotype was seen many times. The chain has TRBV7-9 and TRBJ2-7; 9 positions match TRBD2. Germline values: CDR1 SEHNR, CDR2 FQNEAQ (reference sequence). With V trimmed by 5 bases and J by 0 bases, 8 bases remained unmatched. CDR3 length equals 16 residues. CDR3 coding DNA: TGTGCCAGCAGCCCCCCGTATAGCGGGGGCTCCTACGAGCAGTACTTC. Translating it yields CASSPPYSGGSYEQYF.

This clonotype was observed at least ten times. This sequence joins TRBV27 and TRBJ1-6; D unresolved. The CDR3 is 13 amino acids. V lost 5 bases, J lost 7 bases, and 9 bases lay in between. In germline, CDR1 is MNHEY, CDR2 SMNVEV (reference sequence). The CDR3 spells CASSRNSNSPLHF. For the CDR3, the DNA is TGTGCCAGCAGTAGGAACAGCAATTCACCCCTCCACTTT.

In nucleotides, the CDR3 is TGTGCCAGCACCCCGGAGGGACTTTCTAGCACAGATACGCAGTATTTT. Protein product: CASTPEGLSSTDTQYF. The chain links TRBV5-8 to TRBJ2-3; D perhaps matches TRBD2 (6 bases). Trimming removed 6 bases at V and 0 bases at J, with 17 bases between. The CDR3 contains 16 residues. CDR1 is SGHTS, CDR2 YDEGEE, per germline. Complete variable domain (other parts from reference TRBV5-8 and TRBJ2-3): EAGVTQSPTHLIKTRGQQATLRCSPISGHTSVYWYQQALGLGLQFLLWYDEGEERNRGNFPPRFSGRQFPNYSSELNVNALELEDSALYLCASTPEGLSSTDTQYFGPGTRLTVL.

In its sample, this clonotype was seen once. The CDR3 nucleotides are TGCGCCAGCACCGTCGCCCTTCAGTCGAAGAGCTCCTATAATTCACCCCTCCACTTT. Translation gives CASTVALQSKSSYNSPLHF. This chain links TRBV23-1 with TRBJ1-6; no firm D call. TRBV23-1 is labeled an ORF, and its function is uncertain. Trimming took 7 bases from V and 0 from J, leaving 22 bases between them. This CDR3 comprises 19 residues.

This clonotype was recorded at least ten times. The rearrangement joins TRBV20-1 to TRBJ1-2; D is possibly TRBD1 (6 bases). The CDR3 has 11 residues. Trimming removed 3 bases from V and 8 bases from J, with 10 bases in between. CDR1 is DFQATT, CDR2 SNEGSKA, per germline (reference sequence). In DNA form, the CDR3 reads TGCAGTGCTAGTCCAGGGGAGGGCTACACCTTC. Translated: CSASPGEGYTF.

This clonotype was detected ten times or more. The chain's CDR3 is CASSSDRNQPQHF. The CDR3 DNA follows: TGTGCCAGCAGCTCGGACAGAAATCAGCCCCAGCATTTT. The gene calls are TRBV7-9 and TRBJ1-5; D possibly corresponds to TRBD1 (6 bases). There are 13 residues in the CDR3. The germline gives CDR1 SEHNR, CDR2 FQNEAQ (reference sequence). V lost 4 bases and J lost 4, with 8 bases in between. Combining the CDR3 with reference TRBV7-9 and TRBJ1-5 gives the whole variable domain DTGVSQNPRHKITKRGQNVTFRCDPISEHNRLYWYRQTLGQGPEFLTYFQNEAQLEKSRLLSDRFSAERPKGSFSTLEIQRTEQGDSAMYLCASSSDRNQPQHFGDGTRLSIL.

This clonotype was observed at least ten times. The J gene is TRBJ1-2, the V gene TRBV20-1; TRBD1 matches at 8 bases. Germline V gene lookup returns CDR1 DFQATT and CDR2 SNEGSKA (reference sequence). There are 13 residues in the CDR3. The junction had 6 bases not matched to a gene; V was cut back by 5 bases and J by 4 bases. CDR3 in DNA: TGCAGTGCTTTTGACAGGGGCGGCTATGGCTACACCTTC. Encoded protein: CSAFDRGGYGYTF.